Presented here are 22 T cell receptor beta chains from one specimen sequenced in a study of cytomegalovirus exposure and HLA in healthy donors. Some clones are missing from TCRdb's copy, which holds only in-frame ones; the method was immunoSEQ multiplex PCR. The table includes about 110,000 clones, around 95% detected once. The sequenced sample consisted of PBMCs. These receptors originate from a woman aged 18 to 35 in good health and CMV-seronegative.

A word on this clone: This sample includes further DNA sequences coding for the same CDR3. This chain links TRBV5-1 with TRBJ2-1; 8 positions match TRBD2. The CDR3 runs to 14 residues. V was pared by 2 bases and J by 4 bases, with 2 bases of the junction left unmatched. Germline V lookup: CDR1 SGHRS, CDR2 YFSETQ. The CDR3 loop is CASSFSGAYNEQFF. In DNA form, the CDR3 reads TGCGCCAGCAGCTTTAGCGGGGCGTACAATGAGCAGTTCTTC.

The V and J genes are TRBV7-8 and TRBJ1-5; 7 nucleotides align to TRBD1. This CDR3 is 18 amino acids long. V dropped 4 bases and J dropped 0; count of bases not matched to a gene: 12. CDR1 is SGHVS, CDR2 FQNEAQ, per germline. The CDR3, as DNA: TGTGCCAGCAGCTCGAGGGGAATGGACAGGCGTAGCAATCAGCCCCAGCATTTT. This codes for CASSSRGMDRRSNQPQHF.

CDR3 sequence reads: CASSQDPGTGSNEQFF. CDR3 DNA: TGCGCCAGCAGCCAAGATCCTGGGACAGGGAGCAATGAGCAGTTCTTC. The chain is built from TRBV4-1 and TRBJ2-1, with 9 bases matching TRBD1. The V and J ends lost 0 bases and 6 bases, in that order; junction bases with no gene match: 6. The CDR3 loop spans 16 amino acids. CDR1 is MGHRA and CDR2 is YSYEKL in the germline V gene.

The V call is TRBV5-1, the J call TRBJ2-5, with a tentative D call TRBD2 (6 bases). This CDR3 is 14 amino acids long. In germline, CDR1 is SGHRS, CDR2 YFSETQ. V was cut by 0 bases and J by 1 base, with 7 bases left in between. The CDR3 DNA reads TGCGCCAGCAGCTTGGGCGGGGCCCAAGAGACCCAGTACTTC. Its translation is CASSLGGAQETQYF. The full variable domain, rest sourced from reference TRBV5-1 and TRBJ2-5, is KAGVTQTPRYLIKTRGQQVTLSCSPISGHRSVSWYQQTPGQGLQFLFEYFSETQRNKGNFPGRFSGRQFSNSRSEMNVSTLELGDSALYLCASSLGGAQETQYFGPGTRLLVL.

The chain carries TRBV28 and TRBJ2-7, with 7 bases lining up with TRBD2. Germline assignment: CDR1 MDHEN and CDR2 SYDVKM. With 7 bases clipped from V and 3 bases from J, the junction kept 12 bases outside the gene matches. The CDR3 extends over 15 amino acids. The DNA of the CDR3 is TGTGCCAGCACCTCCCGCGGGGGAAGGGGCTACGAGCAGTACTTC. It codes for CASTSRGGRGYEQYF.

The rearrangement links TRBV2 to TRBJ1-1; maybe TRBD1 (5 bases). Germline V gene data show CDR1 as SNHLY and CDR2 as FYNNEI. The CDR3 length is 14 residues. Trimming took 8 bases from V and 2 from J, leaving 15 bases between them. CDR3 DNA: TGTGCCAGCGTATACCAGGGTCGTAACACTGAAGCTTTCTTT. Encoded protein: CASVYQGRNTEAFF.

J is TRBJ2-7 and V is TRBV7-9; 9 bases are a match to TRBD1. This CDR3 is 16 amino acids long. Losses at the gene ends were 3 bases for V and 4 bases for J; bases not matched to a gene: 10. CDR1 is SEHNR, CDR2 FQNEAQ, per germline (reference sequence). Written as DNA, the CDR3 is TGTGCCAGCAGCTTGCCGCCGGGACAGGGATTTTACGAGCAGTACTTC. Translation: CASSLPPGQGFYEQYF. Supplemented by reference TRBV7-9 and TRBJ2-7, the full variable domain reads DTGVSQNPRHKITKRGQNVTFRCDPISEHNRLYWYRQTLGQGPEFLTYFQNEAQLEKSRLLSDRFSAERPKGSFSTLEIQRTEQGDSAMYLCASSLPPGQGFYEQYFGPGTRLTVT.

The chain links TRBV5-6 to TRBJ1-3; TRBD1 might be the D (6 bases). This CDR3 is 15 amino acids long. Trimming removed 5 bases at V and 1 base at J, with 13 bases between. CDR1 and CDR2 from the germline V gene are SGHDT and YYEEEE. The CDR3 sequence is CASSTDRLSGNTIYF. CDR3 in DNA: TGTGCCAGCAGTACGGACAGACTATCTGGAAACACCATATATTTT.

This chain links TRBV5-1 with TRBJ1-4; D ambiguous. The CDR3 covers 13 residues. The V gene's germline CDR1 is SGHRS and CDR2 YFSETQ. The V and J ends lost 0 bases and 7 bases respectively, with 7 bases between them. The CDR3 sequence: CASSLETAEKLFF. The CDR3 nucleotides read TGCGCCAGCAGCTTGGAGACTGCTGAAAAACTGTTTTTT.

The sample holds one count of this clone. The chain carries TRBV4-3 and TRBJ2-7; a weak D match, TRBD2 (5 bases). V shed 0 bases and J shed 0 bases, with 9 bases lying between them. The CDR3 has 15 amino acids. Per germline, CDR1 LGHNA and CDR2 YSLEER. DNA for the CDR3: TGCGCCAGCAGCCAAGATCCCCGGGACTCCTACGAGCAGTACTTC. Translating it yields CASSQDPRDSYEQYF.

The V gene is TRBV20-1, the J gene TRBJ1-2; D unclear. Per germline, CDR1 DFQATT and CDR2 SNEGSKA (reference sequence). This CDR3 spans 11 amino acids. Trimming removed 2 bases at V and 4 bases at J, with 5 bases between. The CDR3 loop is CSARTVYGYTF. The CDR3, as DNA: TGCAGTGCTAGAACAGTCTATGGCTACACCTTC.

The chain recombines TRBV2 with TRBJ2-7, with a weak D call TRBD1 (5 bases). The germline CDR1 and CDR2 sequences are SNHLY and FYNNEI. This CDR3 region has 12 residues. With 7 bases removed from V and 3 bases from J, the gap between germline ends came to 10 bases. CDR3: CASKGSNYEQYF. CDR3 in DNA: TGTGCCAGCAAGGGGTCTAACTACGAGCAGTACTTC.

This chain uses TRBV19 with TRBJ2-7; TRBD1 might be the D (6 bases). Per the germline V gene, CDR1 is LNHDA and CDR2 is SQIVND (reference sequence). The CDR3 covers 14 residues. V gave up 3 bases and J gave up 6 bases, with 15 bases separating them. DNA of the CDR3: TGTGCCAGTAGTATCAATCGGGGACAATCCGAGCAGTACTTC. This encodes CASSINRGQSEQYF.

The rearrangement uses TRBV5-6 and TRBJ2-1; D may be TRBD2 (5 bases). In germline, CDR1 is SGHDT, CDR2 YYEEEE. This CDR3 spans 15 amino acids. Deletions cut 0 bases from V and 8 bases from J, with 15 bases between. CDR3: CASSLDLSMGDEQFF. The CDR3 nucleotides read TGTGCCAGCAGCTTGGATCTATCAATGGGAGATGAGCAGTTCTTC.

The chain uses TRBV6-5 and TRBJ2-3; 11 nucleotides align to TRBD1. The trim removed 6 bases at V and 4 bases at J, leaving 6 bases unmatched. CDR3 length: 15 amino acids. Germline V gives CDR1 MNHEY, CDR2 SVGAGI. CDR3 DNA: TGTGCCAGCAGGTTTAGGGGACAGGGGGCAGATACGCAGTATTTT. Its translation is CASRFRGQGADTQYF.

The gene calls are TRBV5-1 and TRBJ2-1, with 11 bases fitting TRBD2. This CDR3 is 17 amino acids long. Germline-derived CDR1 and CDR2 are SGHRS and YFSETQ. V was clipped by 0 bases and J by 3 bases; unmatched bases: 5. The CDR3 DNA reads TGCGCCAGCAGCTTGGCCGAGCTAGCGGGGGGCTACAATGAGCAGTTCTTC. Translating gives CASSLAELAGGYNEQFF.

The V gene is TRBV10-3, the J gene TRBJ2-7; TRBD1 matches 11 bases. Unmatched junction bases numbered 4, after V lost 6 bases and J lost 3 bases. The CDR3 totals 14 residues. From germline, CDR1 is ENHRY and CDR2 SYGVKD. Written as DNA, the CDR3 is TGTGCCATCAGCCCCGGGACAGGGGGCTACGAGCAGTACTTC. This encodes CAISPGTGGYEQYF.

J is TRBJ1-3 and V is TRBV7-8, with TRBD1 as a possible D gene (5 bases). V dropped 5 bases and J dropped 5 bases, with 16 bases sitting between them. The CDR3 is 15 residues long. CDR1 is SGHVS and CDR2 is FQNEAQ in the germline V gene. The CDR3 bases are TGTGCCAGCAGCCTATTGGCAGGGCCAAGAAACACCATATATTTT. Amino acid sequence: CASSLLAGPRNTIYF. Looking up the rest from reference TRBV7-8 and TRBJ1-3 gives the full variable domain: GAGVSQSPRYKVAKRGQDVALRCDPISGHVSLFWYQQALGQGPEFLTYFQNEAQLDKSGLPSDRFFAERPEGSVSTLKIQRTQQEDSAVYLCASSLLAGPRNTIYFGEGSWLTVV.

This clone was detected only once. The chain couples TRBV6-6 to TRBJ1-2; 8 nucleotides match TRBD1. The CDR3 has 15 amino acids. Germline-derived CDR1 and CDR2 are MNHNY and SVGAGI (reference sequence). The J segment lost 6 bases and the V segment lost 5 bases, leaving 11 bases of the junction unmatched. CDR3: CASSAQGAVFHGYTF. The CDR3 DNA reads TGTGCCAGCAGTGCCCAGGGGGCGGTTTTCCATGGCTACACCTTC.

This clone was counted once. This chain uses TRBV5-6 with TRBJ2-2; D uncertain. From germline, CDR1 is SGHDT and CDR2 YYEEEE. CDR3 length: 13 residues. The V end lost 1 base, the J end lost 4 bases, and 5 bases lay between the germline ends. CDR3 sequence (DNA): TGTGCCAGCAGCTTGAGAGCCACCGGGGAGCTGTTTTTT. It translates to CASSLRATGELFF. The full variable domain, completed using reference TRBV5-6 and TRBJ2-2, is DAGVTQSPTHLIKTRGQQVTLRCSPKSGHDTVSWYQQALGQGPQFIFQYYEEEERQRGNFPDRFSGHQFPNYSSELNVNALLLGDSALYLCASSLRATGELFFGEGSRLTVL.

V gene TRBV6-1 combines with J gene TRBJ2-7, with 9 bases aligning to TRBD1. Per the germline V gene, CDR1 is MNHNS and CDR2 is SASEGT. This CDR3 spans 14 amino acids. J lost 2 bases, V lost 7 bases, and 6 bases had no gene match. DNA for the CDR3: TGTGCCAGCAATGAGGGACAGGGAGCCTACGAGCAGTACTTC. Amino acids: CASNEGQGAYEQYF.

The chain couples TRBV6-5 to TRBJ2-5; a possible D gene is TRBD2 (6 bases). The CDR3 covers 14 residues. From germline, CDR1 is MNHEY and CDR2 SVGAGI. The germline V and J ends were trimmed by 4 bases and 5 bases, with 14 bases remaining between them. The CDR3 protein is CASSSGSGGETQYF. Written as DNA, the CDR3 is TGTGCCAGCAGTTCTGGTAGCGGTGGGGAGACCCAGTACTTC.